This T cell receptor (beta chain) was captured in a study of cytomegalovirus exposure and HLA in healthy donors. Study in general: The use of the same platform for the approximately 130 validation repertoires and the 650 to 850 first-cohort repertoires was reported by a later analysis.

The donors were members of the validation cohort, which comprised under 150 subjects and was separate from the first cohort of roughly 700 subjects. The CDR3 extends over 16 amino acids. V shed 5 bases and J shed 2 bases, with 16 bases lying between them. Germline CDR1 is MNHEY and CDR2 is SMNVEV (reference sequence). Data came from immunoSEQ multiplex PCR; TCRdb stores just in-frame clones and leaves some out. This sample yields some 98,000 clones, of which roughly 87% are seen a single time; under 6.5% belongs to the top ten. The receptor was derived from a man aged 18 to 30 in good health and CMV-seropositive. Sequenced: PBMCs. The rearrangement links TRBV27 to TRBJ1-5, with a possible D match to TRBD1 (6 bases). In nucleotides, the CDR3 is TGTGCCAGCAGTGGGGGCTTGGGGGGGGGCAATCAGCCCCAGCATTTT. This codes for CASSGGLGGGNQPQHF.